These 8 T cell receptor beta chains originate from one sample sequenced in a study of regulatory T cells in long-lasting Graves disease. Relying on iRepertoire HTBI primers and Arm-PCR of CDR3 regions, the team built TCR beta libraries. MiXCR was run by TCRdb on the multiplex PCR reads, yielding one entry per CDR3 protein. Here the sample spans a few hundred thousand distinct CDR3 sequences, roughly 22% being singletons. Documented time point: persistent/refractory GD, antithyroid drugs over 5 years with positive TRAb. PBMCs provided the RNA from which the TCR library was made. The specimen comprised peripheral blood mononuclear cells (PBMCs), sampled when the disease was refractory, from a patient treated with antithyroid drugs. The receptors derive from a female donor with Graves disease.

The V gene is TRBV12-3 or TRBV12-4, the J gene TRBJ1-2; D perhaps matches TRBD1 (5 bases). Trimming pared 6 bases from V and 6 bases from J, leaving 14 bases between. The CDR3 is 13 residues long. The CDR3 region has the DNA TGTGCCAGCAGGGGGCAGGGAGGAAATGGCTACACCTTC. Protein: CASRGQGGNGYTF.

This clonotype was observed at least ten times. The rearrangement uses TRBV7-2 and TRBJ2-5; D not resolved. The ends were cut back, 3 bases at V and 2 bases at J, with 10 bases in the middle. This CDR3 region has 14 residues. Germline CDR1 is SGHTA and CDR2 is FQGNSA. The CDR3 DNA follows: TGTGCCAGCAGCTTGGGCGGTGGGCAAGAGACCCAGTACTTC. Encoded protein: CASSLGGGQETQYF.

J is TRBJ2-7 and V is TRBV20-1, with TRBD1 identical over 7 bases. The CDR3 spans 14 residues. J lost 4 bases, V lost 3 bases, and 9 bases had no gene match. Germline-derived CDR1 and CDR2 are DFQATT and SNEGSKA (reference sequence). This CDR3 reads CSASTQTGLYEQYF. CDR3 bases: TGCAGTGCTAGTACCCAGACAGGGCTATACGAGCAGTACTTC.

This clonotype has a count of ten or more. The chain combines TRBV2 with TRBJ1-2; D ambiguous. Trimming stripped 6 bases from V and 8 bases from J, with 7 bases between. The CDR3 loop spans 10 amino acids. Germline-derived CDR1 and CDR2 are SNHLY and FYNNEI. As DNA, the CDR3 is TGTGCCAGCAGCGCCCGGGGCTACACCTTC. It specifies CASSARGYTF.

On this clonotype: One base away lies a much larger clone, so this may be a sequencing read error. The chain uses TRBV6-1 and TRBJ1-1; D not certain. The CDR3 length is 12 residues. The V and J ends lost 5 bases and 3 bases respectively, with 7 bases between them. Germline-derived CDR1 and CDR2 are MNHNS and SASEGT. CDR3 region: CASSMSDTEAFF. CDR3 DNA: TGTGCCAGCAGTATGAGCGACACTGAAGCTTTCTTT.

A note on this clonotype: A much more abundant neighbour one base away suggests this may be a read error. The V gene is TRBV7-3, the J gene TRBJ1-2; 9 bases map to TRBD1. The CDR3 has 13 amino acids. CDR1 and CDR2 from the germline V gene are SGHTA and FQGTGA. Trimming removed 5 bases from V and 7 bases from J; junction bases left unmatched: 5. The CDR3 DNA is TGTGCCAGCAGCGGGGACAGGGACGGTGGCTACACCTTC. This translates into CASSGDRDGGYTF.

This clonotype was detected only a few times. The chain links TRBV6-1 to TRBJ2-2; maybe TRBD1 (5 bases). V lost 10 bases to trimming and J lost 6 bases, with 15 bases between them. The germline CDR1 and CDR2 sequences are MNHNS and SASEGT. The CDR3 totals 13 residues. Here the CDR3 reads CATFQRGSGELFF. CDR3 DNA sequence: TGTGCCACCTTCCAAAGGGGCTCCGGGGAGCTGTTTTTT.

This clonotype has a count of ten or more. The chain recombines TRBV2 with TRBJ1-4; D ambiguous. This CDR3 has 13 residues. The germline V gene encodes CDR1 SNHLY and CDR2 FYNNEI. Trimming took off 10 bases at V and 4 bases at J, with 13 bases between the two ends. The chain's CDR3 is CAITTGFNEKLFF. The DNA of the CDR3 is TGTGCCATCACCACGGGCTTTAATGAAAAACTGTTTTTT.